This T cell receptor (beta chain) originates from a study of shared clonotypes between healthy human individuals. Study outcomes and limitations: The study drew on few donors, limiting represented genetic and exposure-history diversity.

This clone was detected a few times. Its antigen is unidentified. Sequencing was performed with immunoSEQ multiplex PCR; in TCRdb, only in-frame clones are kept and a portion is missing. Seen here are about 990,000 clones, about 80% observed once, and the top ten hold roughly 0.61%. The clonotype originates from a man aged 18-30 years in good health. Some clones in this sample may be carry-over from other donors' samples. Sequences were obtained from memory CD4+ T cells from PBMCs. Noted subset: CD45RA-negative fraction.

CDR3 loop: CASIPQTNYGYTF. CDR3 DNA sequence: TGTGCCAGCATCCCCCAGACAAACTATGGCTACACCTTC. The chain recombines TRBV28 with TRBJ1-2; D uncertain. The CDR3 is 13 residues long. In germline, CDR1 is MDHEN, CDR2 SYDVKM. The V end lost 7 bases, the J end lost 2 bases, and 11 bases lay between the germline ends.